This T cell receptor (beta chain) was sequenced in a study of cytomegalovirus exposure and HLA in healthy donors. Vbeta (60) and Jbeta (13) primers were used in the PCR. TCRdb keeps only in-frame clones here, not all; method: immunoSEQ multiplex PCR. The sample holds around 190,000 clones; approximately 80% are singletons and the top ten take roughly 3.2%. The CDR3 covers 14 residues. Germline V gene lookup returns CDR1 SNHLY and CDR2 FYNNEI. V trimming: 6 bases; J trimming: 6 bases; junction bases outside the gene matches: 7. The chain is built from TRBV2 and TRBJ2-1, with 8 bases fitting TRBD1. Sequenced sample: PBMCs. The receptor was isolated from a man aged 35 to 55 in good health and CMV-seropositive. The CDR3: CASRGQGLSNEQFF. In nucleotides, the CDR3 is TGTGCCAGCAGAGGACAGGGTCTGAGCAATGAGCAGTTCTTC.